These 22 T cell receptor beta chains were sequenced from one sample in a study of cytomegalovirus exposure and HLA in healthy donors. The PCR had 60 Vbeta and 13 Jbeta primers. Sequencing used immunoSEQ multiplex PCR; TCRdb keeps in-frame clones, though not all of them. The table lists roughly 100,000 clones. Sequenced input: PBMCs. The receptors originated from a man aged 35-49 years in good health and CMV-seronegative.

The genes are TRBV7-2 and TRBJ2-7; D remains unclear. Germline-derived CDR1 and CDR2 are SGHTA and FQGNSA. With 4 bases removed from V and 5 bases from J, the gap between germline ends came to 21 bases. The length of the CDR3 is 16 residues. The CDR3 reads CASSSLRGSFGNEQYF. The CDR3 DNA is TGTGCCAGCAGCTCGCTTAGAGGCAGTTTTGGCAACGAGCAGTACTTC.

The J gene is TRBJ2-2, the V gene TRBV7-2, with D possibly being TRBD2 (6 bases). Trimming took off 1 base at V and 6 bases at J, with 9 bases between the two ends. Per the germline V gene, CDR1 is SGHTA and CDR2 is FQGNSA. The CDR3 runs 14 residues. The CDR3 nucleotides read TGTGCCAGCAGCTTAGTTGGGGAGGCCGGGGAGCTGTTTTTT. Protein sequence: CASSLVGEAGELFF. The whole variable domain, filled in from reference TRBV7-2 and TRBJ2-2, reads GAGVSQSPSNKVTEKGKDVELRCDPISGHTALYWYRQSLGQGLEFLIYFQGNSAPDKSGLPSDRFSAERTGGSVSTLTIQRTQQEDSAVYLCASSLVGEAGELFFGEGSRLTVL.

Concerning this clone: Other DNA sequences of this sample code for an identical CDR3. The V and J genes are TRBV5-1 and TRBJ1-4; 9 bases are shared with TRBD1. CDR3 length: 14 amino acids. V lost 2 bases to trimming and J lost 5 bases; unmatched junction nucleotides: 1. Germline V gives CDR1 SGHRS, CDR2 YFSETQ. The CDR3 coding sequence is TGCGCCAGCAGCTTAGGACAGGGGAATGAAAAACTGTTTTTT. Protein sequence: CASSLGQGNEKLFF.

This chain connects TRBV5-1 to TRBJ2-3, with D unresolved. Germline V gene data show CDR1 as SGHRS and CDR2 as YFSETQ. The CDR3 totals 15 residues. Trimming stripped 1 base from V and 2 bases from J, with 11 bases between. CDR3 DNA: TGCGCCAGCAGCTTGCTCGAGAGCAACACAGATACGCAGTATTTT. Amino acid sequence: CASSLLESNTDTQYF.

The V and J genes are TRBV27 and TRBJ2-3; TRBD1 might be the D (6 bases). The CDR3 totals 18 residues. Per the germline V gene, CDR1 is MNHEY and CDR2 is SMNVEV (reference sequence). The ends were cut back, 5 bases at V and 1 base at J, with 22 bases in the middle. CDR3 residues: CASSPRTVVVLGTDTQYF. DNA of the CDR3: TGTGCCAGCAGTCCTCGGACAGTGGTAGTACTCGGCACAGATACGCAGTATTTT.

V gene TRBV10-1 combines with J gene TRBJ1-1; 11 bases agree with TRBD1. CDR3 size: 16 residues. V trimming: 3 bases; J trimming: 5 bases; junction bases outside the gene matches: 8. Germline loops: CDR1 WNHNN, CDR2 SYGVQD (reference sequence). The CDR3, as DNA: TGCGCCAGCAGTGATGGGACAGGGGGAAAGGGGACTGAAGCTTTCTTT. This codes for CASSDGTGGKGTEAFF.

In DNA form, the CDR3 reads TGTGCCACCAGCAGAGACAGGTCCCTCAATCAGCCCCAGCATTTT. Encoded protein: CATSRDRSLNQPQHF. The genes are TRBV15 and TRBJ1-5; D uncertain. The CDR3 is 15 residues long. Germline V gene lookup returns CDR1 LNHNV and CDR2 YYDKDF (reference sequence). Trimming took off 0 bases at V and 3 bases at J, with 9 bases between the two ends.

V gene TRBV5-5 combines with J gene TRBJ1-5; no definite D call. Germline V gives CDR1 SGHKS, CDR2 YYEKEE (reference sequence). V lost 4 bases and J lost 3, with 14 bases in between. The CDR3 contains 15 residues. The CDR3 here is CASSRVSGDNQPQHF. The DNA of the CDR3 is TGTGCCAGCAGCCGCGTTTCCGGGGACAATCAGCCCCAGCATTTT.

The chain combines TRBV29-1 with TRBJ1-5, with a tentative D call TRBD1 (6 bases). V lost 6 bases and J lost 1, with 16 bases in between. Germline CDR1 reads SQVTM; CDR2 reads ANQGSEA. This CDR3 comprises 15 residues. The CDR3 region is CSVVIQGRSNQPQHF. CDR3 bases: TGCAGCGTGGTGATACAGGGTAGAAGCAATCAGCCCCAGCATTTT.

DNA for the CDR3: TGTGCCAGCAGCTTAGGGGGACAGGGGCCAGAAGAGACCCAGTACTTC. This gives the protein CASSLGGQGPEETQYF. V is TRBV7-6 and J is TRBJ2-5, with 10 bases identical to TRBD1. The CDR3 loop spans 16 amino acids. Per the germline V gene, CDR1 is SGHVS and CDR2 is FNYEAQ. V lost 1 base, J lost 3 bases, and 5 bases stayed unmatched.

This chain uses TRBV19 with TRBJ1-1; 7 positions match TRBD1. Germline lookup yields CDR1 LNHDA and CDR2 SQIVND (reference sequence). The CDR3 is made up of 13 amino acids. V was clipped by 5 bases and J by 3 bases; unmatched bases: 3. The CDR3 loop is CASSADRDTEAFF. The CDR3 DNA sequence: TGTGCCAGTAGTGCAGACAGGGACACTGAAGCTTTCTTT.

V usage is TRBV7-9 and J usage is TRBJ2-7, with D maybe TRBD1 (6 bases). Per germline, CDR1 SEHNR and CDR2 FQNEAQ (reference sequence). The ends were cut back, 5 bases at V and 5 bases at J, with 16 bases in the middle. The CDR3 has 14 amino acids. The CDR3 sequence is CASSPQQGSHEQYF. For the CDR3, the DNA is TGTGCCAGCAGCCCTCAACAGGGTAGCCACGAGCAGTACTTC.

The chain links TRBV2 to TRBJ1-4, with no clear D. CDR3 size: 12 residues. CDR1 is SNHLY and CDR2 is FYNNEI in the germline V gene. Deletions cut 6 bases from V and 8 bases from J, with 10 bases between. The CDR3 nucleotides are TGTGCCAGCAGCGCGTTCAAGGAAAAACTGTTTTTT. Translation gives CASSAFKEKLFF.

The chain couples TRBV7-2 to TRBJ2-3, with 7 bases matching TRBD2. Germline CDR1 and CDR2: SGHTA and FQGNSA. Losses at the gene ends were 1 base for V and 1 base for J; bases not matched to a gene: 5. There are 16 residues in the CDR3. The CDR3 DNA sequence: TGTGCCAGCAGCTTAGTTGGGGGGGGAGGCACAGATACGCAGTATTTT. It encodes CASSLVGGGGTDTQYF.

V usage is TRBV4-2 and J usage is TRBJ2-1, with 9 bases aligning to TRBD2. V trimming: 0 bases; J trimming: 3 bases; junction bases outside the gene matches: 3. Germline lookup yields CDR1 LGHNA and CDR2 YNFKEQ. This CDR3 spans 16 amino acids. CDR3 in DNA: TGTGCCAGCAGCCAAGACCCTAGCGGGGTCTACAATGAGCAGTTCTTC. The encoded protein is CASSQDPSGVYNEQFF.

The rearrangement links TRBV7-8 to TRBJ2-7; TRBD2 matches at 9 bases. The germline V gene has CDR1 SGHVS and CDR2 FQNEAQ. The V gene end was trimmed by 0 bases and the J gene end by 0 bases; junction bases not matched to a gene: 6. This CDR3 is 17 amino acids long. This chain's CDR3 is CASSLAILAGLSYEQYF. CDR3 coding DNA: TGTGCCAGCAGCTTAGCGATCCTAGCGGGGCTCTCCTACGAGCAGTACTTC.

The chain combines TRBV4-1 with TRBJ2-1; possibly TRBD1 for D (6 bases). Germline CDR1 and CDR2: MGHRA and YSYEKL. The CDR3 runs to 13 residues. V was cut by 3 bases and J by 9 bases, with 12 bases left in between. The CDR3 is CASSHALGGEQFF. The CDR3 coding sequence is TGCGCCAGCAGCCACGCTTTAGGGGGTGAGCAGTTCTTC.

The CDR3 nucleotides read TGTGCCAGCAGCTTAGAGGGGCAGGCCTATGGCTACACCTTC. Translating it yields CASSLEGQAYGYTF. The rearrangement links TRBV7-8 to TRBJ1-2; D possibly corresponds to TRBD1 (5 bases). The V end was cut by 1 base, the J end by 4 bases, with 10 bases between. Germline V lookup: CDR1 SGHVS, CDR2 FQNEAQ. This CDR3 contains 14 residues.

The chain couples TRBV19 to TRBJ1-6, with 8 bases matching TRBD1. V shed 0 bases and J 7 bases; nucleotides not matched to a gene: 2. Germline loops: CDR1 LNHDA, CDR2 SQIVND (reference sequence). The CDR3 has 15 amino acids. The CDR3 sequence: CASSIDRQGNSPLHF. The CDR3 nucleotides read TGTGCCAGTAGTATAGACCGACAGGGGAATTCACCCCTCCACTTT.

The rearrangement links TRBV28 to TRBJ2-1; no firm D call. Germline V gene data show CDR1 as MDHEN and CDR2 as SYDVKM. Between the trimmed V and J ends, which lost 1 base and 5 bases, there was a span of 9 bases. The CDR3 is 14 residues long. CDR3 nucleotide sequence: TGTGCCAGCAGTTTATCGACTTTCAACAATGAGCAGTTCTTC. It yields the protein CASSLSTFNNEQFF.

This sequence joins TRBV6-5 and TRBJ1-2, with TRBD1 as a possible D gene (5 bases). Trimming shortened V by 0 bases and J by 2 bases, and 7 bases separated the two germline ends. This CDR3 is built from 14 residues. Germline-derived CDR1 and CDR2 are MNHEY and SVGAGI. Here the CDR3 reads CASSYSNRNYGYTF. CDR3 in DNA: TGTGCCAGCAGTTACTCGAACAGGAACTATGGCTACACCTTC.

The chain links TRBV5-8 to TRBJ1-1; D remains ambiguous. CDR1 and CDR2 from the germline V gene are SGHTS and YDEGEE. Trimming shortened V by 4 bases and J by 8 bases, and 9 bases separated the two germline ends. The CDR3 spans 11 residues. The chain's CDR3 is CASSNRREAFF. In DNA form, the CDR3 reads TGTGCCAGCAGCAACCGGCGGGAAGCTTTCTTT.